This T cell receptor beta chain stems from a study of siplizumab effects on memory and regulatory T cells. This CDR3 is 14 amino acids long. J lost 7 bases, V lost 2 bases, and 6 bases had no gene match. CDR1 SGHRS and CDR2 YFSETQ come from the germline V gene. General study results and limits: Proliferating clones, CD4+ or CD8+, lacked an assignable naive or memory phenotype in roughly 75-97% of cases. Mapping to unstimulated subsets was achieved for only a minor fraction of alloreactive clones. In siplizumab conditions, mappable alloreactive CD4+ clones averaged approximately 69% Treg-derived, against approximately 29% in controls.

TCR templates, around 98,000 per sample, were assayed. The repertoire was sequenced with immunoSEQ multiplex PCR; TCRdb's copy has only in-frame clones and lacks some. The sample has some 120,000 clones, about 95% seen once. This clone was seen a single time. No antigen is known for it. V gene TRBV5-1 combines with J gene TRBJ2-7, with 10 nucleotides matching TRBD1. The TCR was taken from a human donor in good health. Sequenced sample: non-Treg CD4+ T cells sorted from blood. CDR3 sequence reads: CASSLGTGAGEQYF. CDR3 nucleotide sequence: TGCGCCAGCAGCTTAGGGACAGGGGCTGGGGAGCAGTACTTC.